This T cell receptor (beta chain) emerged from a study of Graves' ophthalmopathy and Graves' hyperthyroidism. Unmatched junction bases numbered 10, after V lost 10 bases and J lost 7 bases. Germline V gene data show CDR1 as MDHEN and CDR2 as SYDVKM. CDR3 size: 14 residues. With regard to this clonotype: Its antigen is still unknown. A much larger clone sits a single nucleotide away, making a read error possible.

General study points: Sensitivity reached approximately 89% and specificity 75% to 82% for a 13-signature model separating ophthalmopathy from stable hyperthyroidism.

RNA transcripts provided the template for amplifying TCR beta CDR3 regions. Amplification began with first-round RT-PCR using HTBI primers, then second-round multiplex PCR was performed. MiXCR, run by TCRdb on the multiplex PCR reads, gives a single entry per CDR3 protein. The table lists approximately 480,000 distinct CDR3 sequences, around an eighth of them singletons. This TCR was sampled from a woman aged 30 to 39 with Graves' ophthalmopathy. Sample: blood. The rearrangement links TRBV28 to TRBJ2-2, with 9 bases identical to TRBD1. CDR3 loop: CATEDRGTIGELFF. The CDR3 nucleotides are TGTGCCACCGAAGACAGGGGGACCATCGGGGAGCTGTTTTTT.